The clone carrying this T cell receptor beta chain was counted between two and nine times. UMIs and sample barcodes were carried by the TCR alpha and TCR beta cDNA libraries that 5'RACE produced using constant-segment primers. Using its own MiXCR run on the 5' RACE reads, TCRdb lists one record per CDR3 protein. The sample lists hundreds of thousands of distinct CDR3 sequences, roughly 8.2% seen once, with approximately 23% in the top ten. The CDR3 totals 14 residues. V lost 7 bases to trimming and J lost 2 bases, with 13 bases between them. Germline lookup yields CDR1 KGHSH and CDR2 LQKENI. This entry comes from a study of T-cell memory formation after mild COVID-19. As for the study in general: There were largely donor-specific TCR clusters.

Sequenced material: PBMCs or a T cell subset sorted from them (not recorded which). The sequence came from a man aged 18 to 35 who had mild COVID-19 (a few samples of this study predate the infection). Cell type and time point are not known. This sequence joins TRBV18 and TRBJ2-3; maybe TRBD2 (6 bases). CDR3 sequence: CASCPGGITDTQYF. CDR3 nucleotide sequence: TGTGCCAGCTGCCCCGGGGGTATCACAGATACGCAGTATTTT. Full variable domain (remainder filled in from reference TRBV18 and TRBJ2-3): NAGVMQNPRHLVRRRGQEARLRCSPMKGHSHVYWYRQLPEEGLKFMVYLQKENIIDESGMPKERFSAEFPKEGPSILRIQQVVRGDSAAYFCASCPGGITDTQYFGPGTRLTVL.